This TCR beta chain emerged from a study of molecular identifiers for immune sequencing clone quantification. Previously described methods and listed TCR primers were used for bulk TCR libraries. One entry per CDR3 protein, called by TCRdb with MiXCR from the PCR reads. The sample contains 75,000 to 95,000 distinct CDR3 sequences, approximately 25% of which appear only once. There are many counts of this clonotype. For naive CD8 T cells, sorting used the CD8+CD4-CCR7+CD45RA+ phenotype. CDR3 length: 14 residues. V was cut by 2 bases and J by 9 bases, with 15 bases left in between. Looked up from germline, CDR1 is SGHDT and CDR2 is YYEEEE.

The gene calls are TRBV5-6 and TRBJ2-1, with D tentatively TRBD1 or TRBD2 (6 bases each). The clonotype originates from a human donor in good health. Some libraries in this study had Jurkat cell RNA spiked in. The sequencing input was naive CD8+ T cells from blood, with Jurkat cell RNA spiked in. Subset indicated: FACS-sorted CD8+CD4-CCR7+CD45RA+ naive T cells. The CDR3 sequence: CASSFMSGAPEQFF. The CDR3 coding sequence is TGTGCCAGCAGCTTTATGTCGGGGGCCCCTGAGCAGTTCTTC.